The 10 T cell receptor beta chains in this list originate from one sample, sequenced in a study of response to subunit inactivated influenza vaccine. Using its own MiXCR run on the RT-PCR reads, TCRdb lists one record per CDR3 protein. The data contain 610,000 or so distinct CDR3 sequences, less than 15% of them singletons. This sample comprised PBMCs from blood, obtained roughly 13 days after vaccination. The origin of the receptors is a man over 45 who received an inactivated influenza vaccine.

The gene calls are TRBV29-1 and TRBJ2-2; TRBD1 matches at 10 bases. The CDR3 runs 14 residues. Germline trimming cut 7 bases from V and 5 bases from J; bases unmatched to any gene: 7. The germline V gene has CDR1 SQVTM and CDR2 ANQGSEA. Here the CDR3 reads CSAWTGGDTGELFF. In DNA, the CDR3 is TGCAGCGCGTGGACAGGGGGTGATACCGGGGAGCTGTTTTTT.

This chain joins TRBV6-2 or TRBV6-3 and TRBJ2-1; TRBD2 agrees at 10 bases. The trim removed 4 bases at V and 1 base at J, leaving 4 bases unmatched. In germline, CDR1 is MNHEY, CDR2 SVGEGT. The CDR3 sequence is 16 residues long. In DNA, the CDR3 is TGTGCCAGCAGTTCACCGGGACTAGCGTCCTACAATGAGCAGTTCTTC. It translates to CASSSPGLASYNEQFF.

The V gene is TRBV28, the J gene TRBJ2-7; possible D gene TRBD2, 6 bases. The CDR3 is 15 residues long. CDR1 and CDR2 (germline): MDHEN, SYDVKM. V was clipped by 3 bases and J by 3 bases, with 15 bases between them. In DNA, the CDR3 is TGTGCCAGCAGTTTCCCTCGGATTAGCGGCTACGAGCAGTACTTC. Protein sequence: CASSFPRISGYEQYF.

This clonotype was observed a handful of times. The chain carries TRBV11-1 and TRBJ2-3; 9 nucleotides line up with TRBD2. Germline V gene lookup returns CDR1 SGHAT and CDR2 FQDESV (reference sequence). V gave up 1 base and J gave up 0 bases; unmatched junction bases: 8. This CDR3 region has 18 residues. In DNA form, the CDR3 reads TGTGCCAGCAGCTTAGGGCGTTGGCTAGCGGGAAGCACAGATACGCAGTATTTT. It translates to CASSLGRWLAGSTDTQYF.

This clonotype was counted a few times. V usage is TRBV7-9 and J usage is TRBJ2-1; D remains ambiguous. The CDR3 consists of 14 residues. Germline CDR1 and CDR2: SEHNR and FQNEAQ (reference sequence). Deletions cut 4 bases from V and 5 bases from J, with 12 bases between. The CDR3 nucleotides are TGTGCCAGCAGCTCCTACCTGAATAACAATGAGCAGTTCTTC. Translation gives CASSSYLNNNEQFF.

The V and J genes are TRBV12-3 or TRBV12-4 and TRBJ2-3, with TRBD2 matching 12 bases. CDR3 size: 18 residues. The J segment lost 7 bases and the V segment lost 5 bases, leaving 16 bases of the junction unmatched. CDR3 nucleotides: TGTGCCAGCAGTCCCACCGCTTACACTAGCGGGAGGTTAAATACGCAGTATTTT. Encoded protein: CASSPTAYTSGRLNTQYF.

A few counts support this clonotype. The CDR3, as DNA: TGTGCCAGCTCACCGGGGAGTAGCGGGGCCTATCGAGAGCAGTTCTTC. Its protein is CASSPGSSGAYREQFF. The V and J genes are TRBV18 and TRBJ2-1; 8 positions match TRBD2. Losses at the gene ends were 3 bases for V and 10 bases for J; bases not matched to a gene: 14. This CDR3 region has 16 residues. The germline V gene has CDR1 KGHSH and CDR2 LQKENI.

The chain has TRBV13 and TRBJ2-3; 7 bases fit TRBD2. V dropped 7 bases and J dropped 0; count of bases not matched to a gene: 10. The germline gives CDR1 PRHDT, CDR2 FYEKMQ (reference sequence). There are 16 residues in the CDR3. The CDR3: CASKGGLAASTDTQYF. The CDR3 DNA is TGTGCCAGCAAAGGAGGCCTAGCGGCTAGCACAGATACGCAGTATTTT.

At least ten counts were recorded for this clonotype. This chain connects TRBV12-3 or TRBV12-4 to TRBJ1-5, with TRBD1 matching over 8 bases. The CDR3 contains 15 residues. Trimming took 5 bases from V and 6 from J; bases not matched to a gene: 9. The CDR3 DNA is TGTGCCAGCAGTCAAGGCGGACAGGGCGGTCAGCCCCAGCATTTT. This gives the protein CASSQGGQGGQPQHF.

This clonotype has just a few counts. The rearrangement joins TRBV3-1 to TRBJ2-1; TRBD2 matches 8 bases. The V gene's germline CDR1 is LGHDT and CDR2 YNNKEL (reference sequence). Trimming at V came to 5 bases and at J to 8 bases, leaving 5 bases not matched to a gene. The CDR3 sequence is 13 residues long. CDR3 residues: CASSNVAGYEQFF. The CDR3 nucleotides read TGTGCCAGCAGCAACGTAGCGGGATATGAGCAGTTCTTC.